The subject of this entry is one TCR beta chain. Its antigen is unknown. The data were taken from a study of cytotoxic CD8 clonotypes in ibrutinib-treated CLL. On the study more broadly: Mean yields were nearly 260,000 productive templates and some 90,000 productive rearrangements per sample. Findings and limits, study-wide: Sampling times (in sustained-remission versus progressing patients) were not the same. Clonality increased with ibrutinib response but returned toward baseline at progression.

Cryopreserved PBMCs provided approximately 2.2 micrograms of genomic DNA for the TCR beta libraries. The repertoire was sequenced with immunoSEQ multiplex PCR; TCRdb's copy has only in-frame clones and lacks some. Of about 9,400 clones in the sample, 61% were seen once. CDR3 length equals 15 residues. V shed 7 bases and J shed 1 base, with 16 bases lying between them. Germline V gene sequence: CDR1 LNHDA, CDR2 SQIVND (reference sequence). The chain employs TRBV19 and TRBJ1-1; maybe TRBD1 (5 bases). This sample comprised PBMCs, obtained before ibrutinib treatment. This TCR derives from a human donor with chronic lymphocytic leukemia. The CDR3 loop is CASMPLGGANTEAFF. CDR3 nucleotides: TGTGCCAGTATGCCCCTGGGGGGTGCGAACACTGAAGCTTTCTTT.